This TCR beta chain emerged from a study of spatial heterogeneity in lung cancer. Turning to the study itself: Raw sequencing reads included, on average, more than 8.5 appearances of each unique TCR and UMI combination. Study results and caveats: Counts of expanded intratumoral alpha and beta TCRs tracked tumor mutation counts.

By sample fraction, this clonotype is medium-sized. Its antigen is currently unknown. Time point defined: sample taken at primary tumor resection. Samples were donated by 72 untreated early-stage non-small cell lung cancer patients. Whole RNA, isolated from tumor, nontumor lung or frozen PBMC, was sequenced without prior sorting. Every TCR cDNA molecule bore a unique molecular identifier. Each CDR3 protein is one row after TCRdb ran MiXCR on the 5' RACE reads. This sample has 3,000 to 4,000 distinct CDR3 sequences, with 4.5% to 6.5% found just once. The clonotype comes from a male donor with early-stage non-small cell lung cancer. The sequencing here drew on lung tumor tissue, taken at surgery.

As DNA, the CDR3 is TGCAGTGCTCCCGACAGGACGAATTCACCCCTCCACTTT. It yields the protein CSAPDRTNSPLHF. The chain has TRBV20-1 and TRBJ1-6, with TRBD1 as a possible D gene (6 bases). The germline V gene has CDR1 DFQATT and CDR2 SNEGSKA (reference sequence). This CDR3 has 13 residues. V lost 5 bases and J 7 bases, leaving 12 bases between the germline ends.